These T cell receptor beta chains were read from a single sample in a study of T cell responses to AZD1222 COVID-19 vaccine. TCRdb keeps only in-frame clones here, not all; method: immunoSEQ multiplex PCR. The profile shows over 150,000 clones, over 80% of them singletons. Sequences were derived from peripheral blood, sampled on day 0 of AZD1222 vaccination. These receptors were obtained from an adult in good health. Each CDR3 is given with its conserved first and last residue. D genes are given only for firm matches. Clone sizes are given selectively: once, few, many, or a class where the clone is expanded.

j_call	clone_size	v_call	d_call	cdr3_nt	cdr3_aa
TRBJ1-2	.	TRBV24-1	.	TGTGCCACCAGTGATGAAAAGTCGGGGGGCTACACCTTC	CATSDEKSGGYTF
TRBJ1-6	.	TRBV6-6	.	TGTGCCAGCAGTTATAAGGGGAGGGGTTCACCCCTCCACTTT	CASSYKGRGSPLHF
TRBJ1-5	.	TRBV28	.	TGTGCCAGCAGTCTGTCCTCCGGGGTTCGCAATCAGCCCCAGCATTTT	CASSLSSGVRNQPQHF
TRBJ1-4	.	TRBV18	.	TGTGCCAGCTCACCACCGTTTTCGAAGAAGGAAAAACTGTTTTTT	CASSPPFSKKEKLFF
TRBJ2-2	.	TRBV11-2	.	TGTGCCAGCAGCGACTCGGTAGGGGAGCTGTTTTTT	CASSDSVGELFF
TRBJ2-2	once	TRBV7-2	.	TGTGCCAGCAGCTTACGCCAGGGGACCGGGGAGCTGTTTTTT	CASSLRQGTGELFF
TRBJ2-1	once	TRBV7-2	TRBD2	TGTGCTAGCGGGAGGAGGGGCTACAATGAGCAGTTCTTC	CASGRRGYNEQFF
TRBJ1-3	.	TRBV5-1	TRBD1	TGCGCCAGCAGCCCGACAGGGGTCGGAAACACCATATATTTT	CASSPTGVGNTIYF
TRBJ2-5	.	TRBV2	.	TGTGCCAGCAGTGAAGAACAGGCGAGGCAAGAGACCCAGTACTTC	CASSEEQARQETQYF
TRBJ2-1	.	TRBV19	TRBD1	TGTGCCAGTAGCCCCTCCGGGACAGGAGACAATGAGCAGTTCTTC	CASSPSGTGDNEQFF
TRBJ2-1	.	TRBV24-1	TRBD1	TGTGCCACCAGTGATGTCTCCGGGACAGGGGCTTTCAATGAGCAGTTCTTC	CATSDVSGTGAFNEQFF
TRBJ1-5	.	TRBV7-2	TRBD1	TGTGCCAGCAGCTTATCTCGCAGGGGGCAAGGTCAGCCCCAGCATTTT	CASSLSRRGQGQPQHF
TRBJ2-7	.	TRBV11-2	.	TGTGCCAGCAGCTTAGGGTTTATGAGGGCCGAGCAGTACTTC	CASSLGFMRAEQYF
TRBJ1-2	.	TRBV6-6	TRBD1	TGTGCCTTCTTTTTCAGGGACAGGGATGACTACACCTTC	CAFFFRDRDDYTF
TRBJ2-1	.	TRBV12-3/TRBV12-4	.	TGTGCCAGCAGTCACACGAGTTACAATGAGCAGTTCTTC	CASSHTSYNEQFF
TRBJ2-3	.	TRBV2	TRBD2	TGTGCCAGGTCTCGAAAAGCGGGGTATAATACGCAGTATTTT	CARSRKAGYNTQYF
TRBJ1-4	.	TRBV7-6	.	TGTGCCAGCAGCCTCCGACAGACTGCAACTAATGAAAAACTGTTTTTT	CASSLRQTATNEKLFF
TRBJ1-2	.	TRBV11-2	.	TGTGCCAGCAGCTACCGGGACTATGGCTACACCTTC	CASSYRDYGYTF
TRBJ2-5	.	TRBV6-5	.	TGTGCCAGCAGTTACGGGACACGGCAAGAGACCCAGTACTTC	CASSYGTRQETQYF
TRBJ2-3	.	TRBV30	.	TGTGCCTGGAGGGCCGGGACACATACGCAGTATTTT	CAWRAGTHTQYF
TRBJ2-5	.	TRBV2	.	TGTGCCAGCAGTAGTTCAAACAGCCAAGAGACCCAGTACTTC	CASSSSNSQETQYF
TRBJ2-5	.	TRBV2	TRBD2	TGTGCCAGCAGTGGTTTAGCGGGGGTAACACAAGAGACCCAGTACTTC	CASSGLAGVTQETQYF
TRBJ2-6	.	TRBV11-3	.	TGTGCCAGCAGCGAGGGACGGACCTCTTCTGGGGCCAACGTCCTGACTTTC	CASSEGRTSSGANVLTF
TRBJ1-5	.	TRBV6-1	TRBD1	TGTGCCAGCAGACCCGGGACAGGGGGCAATCAGCCCCAGCATTTT	CASRPGTGGNQPQHF
TRBJ1-2	once	TRBV15	.	TGTGCCACCAGCCGCCTCGGGAGCCCCTATGGCTACACCTTC	CATSRLGSPYGYTF
TRBJ1-6	.	TRBV11-2	TRBD1	TGTGCCAGCAGCCAGGACAGGGGGGGAGATAATTCACCCCTCCACTTT	CASSQDRGGDNSPLHF
TRBJ2-5	.	TRBV7-7	TRBD2	TGTGCCAGCAGCCGGAGCGGGAGCGTATCAGAGACCCAGTACTTC	CASSRSGSVSETQYF
TRBJ1-4	once	TRBV10-3	TRBD1	TGTGCCATCAGTGATGCAGGGGGAGCCTCTATGACTAATGAAAAACTGTTTTTT	CAISDAGGASMTNEKLFF